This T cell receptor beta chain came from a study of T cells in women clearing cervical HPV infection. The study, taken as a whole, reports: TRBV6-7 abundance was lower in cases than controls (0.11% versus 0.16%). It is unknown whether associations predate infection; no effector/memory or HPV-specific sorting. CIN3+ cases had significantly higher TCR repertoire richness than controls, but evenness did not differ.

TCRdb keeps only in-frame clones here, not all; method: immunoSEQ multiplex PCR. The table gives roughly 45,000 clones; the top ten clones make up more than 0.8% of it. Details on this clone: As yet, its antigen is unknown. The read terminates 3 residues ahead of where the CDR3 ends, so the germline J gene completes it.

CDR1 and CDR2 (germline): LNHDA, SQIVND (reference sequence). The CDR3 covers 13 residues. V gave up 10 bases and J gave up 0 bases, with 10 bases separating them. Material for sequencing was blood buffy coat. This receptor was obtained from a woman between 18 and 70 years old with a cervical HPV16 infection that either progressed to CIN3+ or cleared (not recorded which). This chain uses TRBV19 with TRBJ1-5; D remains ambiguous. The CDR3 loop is CATQENSNQPQHF. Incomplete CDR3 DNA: TGTGCCACCCAGGAGAATAGCAATCAGCCC.